One and the same sample provided the 9 T cell receptor beta chains below, sequenced in a study of shared clonotypes between healthy human individuals. Sequencing used immunoSEQ multiplex PCR; TCRdb keeps in-frame clones, though not all of them. Here the sample spans more than 2 million clones, 80% to 95% being singletons. Naive CD8 isolation took CD45RO-negative cells positively selected for CCR7 and excluded terminally differentiated effector memory CD45RA+ cells. Sequenced input: naive CD8+ T cells from PBMCs. The source is a man between 18 and 29 years old in good health. Some clones in this sample may be carry-over from other donors' samples.

The rearrangement uses TRBV5-1 and TRBJ1-1; unclear D gene. The CDR3 spans 13 residues. V lost 0 bases and J 6 bases, leaving 9 bases between the germline ends. Germline CDR1 reads SGHRS; CDR2 reads YFSETQ. The CDR3 nucleotides read TGCGCCAGCAGCTTGGATTCGGGGTCTGAAGCTTTCTTT. It specifies CASSLDSGSEAFF.

The chain uses TRBV9 and TRBJ2-3; either TRBD1 or TRBD2 may supply D (7 bases each). Per the germline V gene, CDR1 is SGDLS and CDR2 is YYNGEE. The CDR3 loop spans 16 amino acids. V was trimmed by 3 bases and J by 5 bases, leaving 19 bases between them. The CDR3, as DNA: TGTGCCAGCAGCGCACCGACAGGGCGGGGGATAGATACGCAGTATTTT. Its translation is CASSAPTGRGIDTQYF.

Notes on this clone: Other DNA sequences from this sample encode an identical CDR3 as well. V gene TRBV28 combines with J gene TRBJ1-4; D call uncertain. Trimming left V 2 bases short and J 0 bases short, with 4 bases between. The germline gives CDR1 MDHEN, CDR2 SYDVKM. The CDR3 contains 14 residues. The CDR3 region is CASSLPTTNEKLFF. CDR3 sequence (DNA): TGTGCCAGCAGTTTACCGACAACTAATGAAAAACTGTTTTTT. The whole variable domain, filled in from reference TRBV28 and TRBJ1-4, reads DVKVTQSSRYLVKRTGEKVFLECVQDMDHENMFWYRQDPGLGLRLIYFSYDVKMKEKGDIPEGYSVSREKKERFSLILESASTNQTSMYLCASSLPTTNEKLFFGSGTQLSVL.

This clone appeared once. The chain combines TRBV7-9 with TRBJ1-2; D unclear. Between the trimmed V and J ends, which lost 1 base and 1 base, there was a span of 10 bases. Germline CDR1 is SEHNR and CDR2 is FQNEAQ (reference sequence). This CDR3 comprises 15 residues. For the CDR3, the DNA is TGTGCCAGCAGCTTAGATAACGGCCGTAACTATGGCTACACCTTC. This codes for CASSLDNGRNYGYTF.

The J gene is TRBJ2-7, the V gene TRBV15; TRBD2 is a possible D gene (5 bases). CDR1 is LNHNV, CDR2 YYDKDF, per germline (reference sequence). This CDR3 comprises 16 residues. V was trimmed by 0 bases and J by 2 bases, leaving 14 bases between them. The DNA of the CDR3 is TGTGCCACCAGCAGAGATTCGCGGGTCTGGACCTACGAGCAGTACTTC. Protein: CATSRDSRVWTYEQYF.

The chain combines TRBV7-8 with TRBJ1-1; D remains unclear. Trimming cost V 8 bases and J 3 bases, with 7 bases left between them. Germline loops: CDR1 SGHVS, CDR2 FQNEAQ. This CDR3 contains 11 residues. The CDR3 DNA follows: TGTGCCAGCTACGGGGACACTGAAGCTTTCTTT. It specifies CASYGDTEAFF.

V usage is TRBV11-3 and J usage is TRBJ2-1, with 8 nucleotides matching TRBD2. The CDR3 contains 16 residues. The V gene end was trimmed by 5 bases and the J gene end by 9 bases; junction bases not matched to a gene: 15. The germline V gene has CDR1 SGHNT and CDR2 YENEEA. CDR3 coding DNA: TGTGCCAGCAGCCGTACCCATAGCGGGAAAGGGCGTGAGCAGTTCTTC. Its translation is CASSRTHSGKGREQFF.

This chain joins TRBV12-5 and TRBJ1-4; D uncertain. The CDR3 has 11 residues. The V end lost 11 bases, the J end lost 8 bases, and 12 bases lay between the germline ends. Germline CDR1 and CDR2: LGHNT and FRNRAP. The CDR3 DNA sequence: TGTGCTGGCTGGGCAAGGGAAAAACTGTTTTTT. It is translated as CAGWAREKLFF.

For this clone: Germline is not matched at one junction end, which may reflect a read error. The chain recombines TRBV6-9 with TRBJ2-7, with D possibly TRBD1 on 6 matching bases. The CDR3 is 13 residues long. CDR1 and CDR2 (germline): MNHGY, SVAAGI. The CDR3 loop reads CAISESQPGHRYF. CDR3 DNA sequence: TGTGCCATCAGTGAATCACAGCCGGGACACCGGTACTTC.